This paragraph reports one T cell receptor beta chain. This entry comes from a study of regulatory T cells in long-lasting Graves disease. With iRepertoire HTBI primers and Arm-PCR of CDR3 regions, TCR beta libraries were built. TCRdb fed the multiplex PCR reads into MiXCR, producing one record per CDR3 protein. The sample consists of fewer than 650,000 distinct CDR3 sequences, about 16% of them appearing once. Trimming at V came to 2 bases and at J to 2 bases, leaving 8 bases not matched to a gene. The V gene's germline CDR1 is MNHEY and CDR2 SVGAGI. The CDR3 consists of 16 residues. This sample's time point: newly diagnosed GD, antithyroid drugs for less than 3 months. PBMC-extracted RNA yielded the TCR library. The same data also went into a second study, on T cells in Graves' hyperthyroidism and ophthalmopathy.

This clonotype was sampled from a man younger than 30 with Graves disease. The chain uses TRBV6-5 and TRBJ2-5; 7 bases map to TRBD2. The sample consisted of peripheral blood mononuclear cells (PBMCs), taken at new diagnosis, from a patient treated with antithyroid drugs. Written as DNA, the CDR3 is TGTGCCAGCAGTTACGAACTAGGCGGGAGACAAGAGACCCAGTACTTC. Protein product: CASSYELGGRQETQYF.